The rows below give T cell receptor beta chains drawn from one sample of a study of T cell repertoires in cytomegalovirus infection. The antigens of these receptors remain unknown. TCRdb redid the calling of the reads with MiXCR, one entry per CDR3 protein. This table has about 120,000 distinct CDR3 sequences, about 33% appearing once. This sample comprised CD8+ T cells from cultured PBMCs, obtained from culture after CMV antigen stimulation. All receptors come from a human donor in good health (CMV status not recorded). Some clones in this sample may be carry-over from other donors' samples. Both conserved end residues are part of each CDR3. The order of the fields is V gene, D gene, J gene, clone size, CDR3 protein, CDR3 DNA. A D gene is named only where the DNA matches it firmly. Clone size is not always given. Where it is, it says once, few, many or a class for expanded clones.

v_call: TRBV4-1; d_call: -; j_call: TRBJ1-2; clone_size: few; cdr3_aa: CASSQEQGLDGYTF; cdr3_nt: TGCGCCAGCAGCCAAGAACAGGGACTGGATGGCTACACCTTC
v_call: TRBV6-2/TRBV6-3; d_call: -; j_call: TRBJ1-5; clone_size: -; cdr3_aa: CASSYASGNQPQHF; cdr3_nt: TGTGCCAGCAGTTACGCCAGTGGCAATCAGCCCCAGCATTTT
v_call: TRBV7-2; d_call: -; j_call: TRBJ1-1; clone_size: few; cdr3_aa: CASSLAVGAEAFF; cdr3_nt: TGTGCCAGCAGCTTAGCCGTCGGGGCTGAAGCTTTCTTT
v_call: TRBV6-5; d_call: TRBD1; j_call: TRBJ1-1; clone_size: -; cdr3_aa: CAIGQGIWSEAFF; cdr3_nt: TGTGCCATCGGACAGGGGATTTGGTCTGAAGCTTTCTTT
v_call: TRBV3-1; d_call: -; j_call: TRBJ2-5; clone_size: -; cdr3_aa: CASSQVEGTQETQYF; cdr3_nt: TGTGCCAGCAGCCAAGTCGAAGGGACCCAAGAGACCCAGTACTTC
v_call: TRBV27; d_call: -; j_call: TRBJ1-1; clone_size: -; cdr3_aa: CASRKGRGDTEAFF; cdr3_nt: TGTGCCAGCAGGAAAGGACGGGGGGACACTGAAGCTTTCTTT
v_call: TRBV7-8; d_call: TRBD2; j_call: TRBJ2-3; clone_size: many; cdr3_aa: CASSLALAGGRTDTQYF; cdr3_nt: TGTGCCAGCAGCTTAGCTCTAGCGGGGGGGAGAACAGATACGCAGTATTTT
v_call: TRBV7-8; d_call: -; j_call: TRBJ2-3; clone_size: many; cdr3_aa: CASSLGSSSTDTQYF; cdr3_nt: TGTGCCAGCAGCTTAGGTAGCAGCTCCACAGATACGCAGTATTTT
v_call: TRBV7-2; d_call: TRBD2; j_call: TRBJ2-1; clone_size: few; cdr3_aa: CASSPNSGGHNEQFF; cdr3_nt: TGTGCCAGCAGCCCAAATAGCGGGGGACACAATGAGCAGTTCTTC
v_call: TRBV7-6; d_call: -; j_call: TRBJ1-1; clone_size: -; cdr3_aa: CASRPLDRTEAFF; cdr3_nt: TGTGCCAGCAGACCCTTGGACAGAACTGAAGCTTTCTTT
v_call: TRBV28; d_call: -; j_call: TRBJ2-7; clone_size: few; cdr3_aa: CASSLGRTRSGIEQYF; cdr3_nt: TGTGCCAGCAGTTTAGGTAGGACCCGATCCGGAATCGAGCAGTACTTC
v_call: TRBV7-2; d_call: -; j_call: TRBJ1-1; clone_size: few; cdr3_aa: CASSSTPGLTEAFF; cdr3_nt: TGTGCCAGCAGCTCTACCCCGGGCCTCACTGAAGCTTTCTTT
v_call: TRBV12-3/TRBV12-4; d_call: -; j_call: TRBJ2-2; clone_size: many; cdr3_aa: CASSWAPSGTGELFF; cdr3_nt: TGTGCCAGCAGTTGGGCCCCCTCAGGGACCGGGGAGCTGTTTTTT
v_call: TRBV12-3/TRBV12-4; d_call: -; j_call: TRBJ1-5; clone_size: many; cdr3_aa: CASSLGSLYSNQPQHF; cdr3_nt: TGTGCCAGCAGTCTTGGGAGTCTATATAGCAATCAGCCCCAGCATTTT
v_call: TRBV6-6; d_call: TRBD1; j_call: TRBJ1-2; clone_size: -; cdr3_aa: CASVDRGHGYTF; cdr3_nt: TGTGCCAGCGTGGACAGGGGGCACGGCTACACCTTC
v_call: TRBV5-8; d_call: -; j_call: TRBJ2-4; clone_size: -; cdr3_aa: CASNAGSYIQYF; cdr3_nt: TGTGCCAGCAACGCAGGGTCTTACATTCAGTACTTC
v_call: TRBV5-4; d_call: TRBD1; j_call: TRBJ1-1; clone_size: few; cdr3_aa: CASSRGGANLNTEAFF; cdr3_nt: TGTGCCAGCAGCCGAGGGGGCGCCAACTTGAACACTGAAGCTTTCTTT
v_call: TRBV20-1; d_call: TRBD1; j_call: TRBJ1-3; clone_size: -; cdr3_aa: CSARDDRGLSGNTIYF; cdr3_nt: TGCAGTGCTAGAGACGACAGGGGGCTTTCTGGAAACACCATATATTTT
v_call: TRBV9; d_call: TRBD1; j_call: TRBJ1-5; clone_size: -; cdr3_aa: CASSPGQTHQPQHF; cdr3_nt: TGTGCCAGCAGTCCGGGACAGACTCATCAGCCCCAGCATTTT
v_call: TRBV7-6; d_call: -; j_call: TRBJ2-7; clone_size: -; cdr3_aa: CASSLVQAAYEQYF; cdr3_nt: TGTGCCAGCAGCTTAGTACAGGCGGCCTACGAGCAGTACTTC
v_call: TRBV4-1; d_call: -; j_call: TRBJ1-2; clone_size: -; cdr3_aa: CASSQDKRGYGYTF; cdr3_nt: TGCGCCAGCAGCCAAGATAAGAGGGGCTATGGCTACACCTTC
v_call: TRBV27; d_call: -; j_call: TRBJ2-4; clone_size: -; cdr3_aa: CASSLYAGVIQYF; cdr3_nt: TGTGCCAGCAGTTTATATGCAGGGGTCATTCAGTACTTC
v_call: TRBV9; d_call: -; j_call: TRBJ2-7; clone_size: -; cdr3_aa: CASSVGAGLSYEQYF; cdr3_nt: TGTGCCAGCAGCGTAGGGGCAGGTCTGTCCTACGAGCAGTACTTC
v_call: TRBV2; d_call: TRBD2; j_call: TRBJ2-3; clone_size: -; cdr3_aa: CASSGRGLADQDTQYF; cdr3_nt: TGTGCCAGCAGTGGCCGGGGACTAGCGGACCAAGATACGCAGTATTTT
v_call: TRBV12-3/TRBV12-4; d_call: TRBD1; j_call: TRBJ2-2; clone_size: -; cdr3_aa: CASSFLSGQGETGELFF; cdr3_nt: TGTGCCAGCAGTTTTCTTTCAGGACAGGGGGAAACCGGGGAGCTGTTTTTT
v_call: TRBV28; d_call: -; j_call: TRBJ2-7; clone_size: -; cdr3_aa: CASSHLTGYEQYF; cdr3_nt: TGTGCCAGCAGTCACTTGACAGGCTACGAGCAGTACTTC
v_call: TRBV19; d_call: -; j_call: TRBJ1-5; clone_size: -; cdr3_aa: CASSITGWSNQPQHF; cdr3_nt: TGTGCCAGTAGTATCACAGGGTGGAGCAATCAGCCCCAGCATTTT
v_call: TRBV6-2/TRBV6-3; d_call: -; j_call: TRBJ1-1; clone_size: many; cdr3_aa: CASSAREETEAFF; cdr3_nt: TGTGCCAGCAGTGCCAGGGAGGAGACTGAAGCTTTCTTT
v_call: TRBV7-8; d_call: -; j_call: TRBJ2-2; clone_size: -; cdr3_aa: CASSPWGELFF; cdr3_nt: TGTGCCAGCAGCCCCTGGGGGGAGCTGTTTTTT
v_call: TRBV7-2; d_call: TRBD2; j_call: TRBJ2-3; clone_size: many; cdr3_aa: CASSLPLAGVSDTQYF; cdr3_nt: TGTGCCAGCAGCTTACCACTAGCGGGGGTCTCAGATACGCAGTATTTT
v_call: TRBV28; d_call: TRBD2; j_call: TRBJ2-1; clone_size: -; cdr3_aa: CASRGTSDYNEQFF; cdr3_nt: TGTGCCAGCAGAGGGACTAGCGATTACAATGAGCAGTTCTTC
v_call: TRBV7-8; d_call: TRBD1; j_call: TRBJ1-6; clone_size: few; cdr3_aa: CASSSGDRDSPLHF; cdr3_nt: TGTGCCAGCAGCTCGGGGGACAGGGATTCACCCCTCCACTTT
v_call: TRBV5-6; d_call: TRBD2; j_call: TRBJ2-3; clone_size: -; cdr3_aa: CASSLRSGGLGDTQYF; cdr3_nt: TGTGCCAGCAGCTTGCGTAGCGGGGGGCTAGGGGATACGCAGTATTTT
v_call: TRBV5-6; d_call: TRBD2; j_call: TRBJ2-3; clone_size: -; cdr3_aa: CASSLGGGLATDTQYF; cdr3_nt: TGTGCCAGCAGCTTGGGTGGGGGACTAGCCACAGATACGCAGTATTTT
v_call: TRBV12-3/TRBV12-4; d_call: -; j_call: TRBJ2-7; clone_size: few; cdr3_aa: CASSPGRYYEQYF; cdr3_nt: TGTGCCAGCAGTCCGGGACGGTACTACGAGCAGTACTTC
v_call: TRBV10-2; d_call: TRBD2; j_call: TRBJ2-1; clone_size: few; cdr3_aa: CASTRLAGGPVEGNEQFF; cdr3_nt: TGCGCCAGCACGAGACTAGCGGGGGGGCCTGTAGAAGGCAATGAGCAGTTCTTC
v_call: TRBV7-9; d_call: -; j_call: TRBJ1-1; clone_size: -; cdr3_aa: CASSLGAGITNTEAFF; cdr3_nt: TGTGCCAGCAGCTTAGGGGCGGGGATCACGAACACTGAAGCTTTCTTT
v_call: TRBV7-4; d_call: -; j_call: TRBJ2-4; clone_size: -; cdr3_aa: CASSLEGGENIQYF; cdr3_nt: TGTGCCAGCAGCTTAGAAGGCGGGGAAAACATTCAGTACTTC
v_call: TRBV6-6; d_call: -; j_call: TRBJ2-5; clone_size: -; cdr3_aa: CASSYSVAEPQETQYF; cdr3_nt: TGTGCCAGCAGTTACTCGGTAGCGGAGCCTCAAGAGACCCAGTACTTC
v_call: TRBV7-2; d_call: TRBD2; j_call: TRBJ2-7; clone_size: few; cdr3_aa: CASSLAGTSNEQYF; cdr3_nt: TGTGCCAGCAGCTTAGCAGGGACTAGCAACGAGCAGTACTTC
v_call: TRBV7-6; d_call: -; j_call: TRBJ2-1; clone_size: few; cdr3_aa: CASSLVDKIYNEQFF; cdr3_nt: TGTGCCAGCAGCTTAGTGGACAAGATCTACAATGAGCAGTTCTTC
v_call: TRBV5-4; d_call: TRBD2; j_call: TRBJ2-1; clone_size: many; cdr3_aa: CASSLAGGAGGHEQFF; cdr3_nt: TGTGCCAGCAGCTTGGCCGGGGGAGCGGGGGGGCATGAGCAGTTCTTC
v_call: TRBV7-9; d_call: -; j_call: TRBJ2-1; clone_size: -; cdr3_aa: CASSPSLAGKEAYNEQFF; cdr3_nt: TGTGCCAGCAGCCCGTCGCTGGCAGGGAAAGAGGCCTACAATGAGCAGTTCTTC
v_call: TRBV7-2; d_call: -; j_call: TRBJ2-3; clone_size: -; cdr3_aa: CASSFQTGTDTQYF; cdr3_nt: TGTGCCAGCAGCTTTCAGACTGGAACAGATACGCAGTATTTT
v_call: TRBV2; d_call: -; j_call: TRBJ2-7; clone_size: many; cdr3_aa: CASTPKSVSYEQYF; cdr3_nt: TGTGCCAGCACCCCTAAGAGTGTCTCCTACGAGCAGTACTTC
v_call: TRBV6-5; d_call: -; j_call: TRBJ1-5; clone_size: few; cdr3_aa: CASSPLGNQPQHF; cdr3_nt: TGTGCCAGCAGCCCCCTGGGCAATCAGCCCCAGCATTTT
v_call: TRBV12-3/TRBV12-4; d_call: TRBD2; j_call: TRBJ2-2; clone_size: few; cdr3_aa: CASSSGGGELFF; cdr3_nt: TGTGCCAGCAGTTCGGGAGGCGGGGAGCTGTTTTTT
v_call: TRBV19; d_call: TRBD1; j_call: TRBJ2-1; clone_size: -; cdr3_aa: CASSIDLGQGIYNEQFF; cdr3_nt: TGTGCCAGTAGTATAGATCTCGGACAGGGTATCTACAATGAGCAGTTCTTC
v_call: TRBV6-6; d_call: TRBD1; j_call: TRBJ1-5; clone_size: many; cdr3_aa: CASSLTGGYQPQHF; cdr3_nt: TGTGCCAGCAGTTTGACAGGGGGCTATCAGCCCCAGCATTTT
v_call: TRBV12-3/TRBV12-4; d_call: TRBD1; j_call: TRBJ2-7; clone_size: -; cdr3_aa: CASSPPGQFYEQYF; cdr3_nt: TGTGCCAGCAGTCCACCGGGACAGTTCTACGAGCAGTACTTC
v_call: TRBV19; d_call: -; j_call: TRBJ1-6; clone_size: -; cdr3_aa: CASSISRDESPLHF; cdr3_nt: TGTGCCAGTAGTATCTCTAGGGATGAATCACCCCTCCACTTT
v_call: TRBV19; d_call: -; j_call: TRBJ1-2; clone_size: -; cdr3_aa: CASSIASTGYTF; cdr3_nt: TGTGCCAGTAGTATAGCGTCGACGGGCTACACCTTC